This T cell receptor beta chain was recorded in a study of blood T cell repertoires in COVID-19. V dropped 0 bases and J dropped 4 bases, with 14 bases sitting between them. The CDR3 has 16 residues. Germline values: CDR1 SGHRS, CDR2 YFSETQ. As originally analysed: Estimation of nucleated cell counts was performed using reference gene primer amplification. Using immunoSEQ multiplex PCR, the repertoire was profiled, and TCRdb retains in-frame clones only, with some absent. V, J and clone size derive from that table, while D and trimming were established from the DNA sequence. This table holds about 220,000 clones, around 89% found once. This study enrolled people aged roughly 18 to 90 from around 26 US geographic areas. Self-reported history from a screening survey and questionnaire set each donor's cohort.

The clonotype comes from a woman in her twenties or thirties who had recovered from COVID-19. The specimen was PBMCs or T cells enriched from blood (not recorded which). This sequence joins TRBV5-1 and TRBJ1-3; D is possibly TRBD1 (5 bases). CDR3: CASSLVGTRYGNTIYF. CDR3 DNA: TGCGCCAGCAGCTTGGTTGGGACTCGGTACGGAAACACCATATATTTT.